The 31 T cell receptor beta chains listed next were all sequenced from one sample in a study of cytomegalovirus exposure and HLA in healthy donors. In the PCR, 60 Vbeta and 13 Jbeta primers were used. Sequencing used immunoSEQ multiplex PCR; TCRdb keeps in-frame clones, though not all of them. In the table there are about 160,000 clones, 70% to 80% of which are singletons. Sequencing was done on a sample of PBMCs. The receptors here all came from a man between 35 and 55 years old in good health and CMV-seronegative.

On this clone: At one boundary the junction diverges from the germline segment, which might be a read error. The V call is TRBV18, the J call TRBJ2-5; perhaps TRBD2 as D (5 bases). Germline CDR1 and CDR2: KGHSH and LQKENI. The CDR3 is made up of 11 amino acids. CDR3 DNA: TGTGCCAGCTCACCGGGAGAGGCCCAGTACTTC. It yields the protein CASSPGEAQYF.

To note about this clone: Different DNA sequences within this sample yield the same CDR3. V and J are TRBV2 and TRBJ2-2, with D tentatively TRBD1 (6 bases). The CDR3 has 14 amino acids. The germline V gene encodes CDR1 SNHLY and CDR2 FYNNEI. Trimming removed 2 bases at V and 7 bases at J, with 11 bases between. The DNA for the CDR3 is TGTGCCAGCAGTGAACGACAGGTCAGCGGGGAGCTGTTTTTT. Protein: CASSERQVSGELFF.

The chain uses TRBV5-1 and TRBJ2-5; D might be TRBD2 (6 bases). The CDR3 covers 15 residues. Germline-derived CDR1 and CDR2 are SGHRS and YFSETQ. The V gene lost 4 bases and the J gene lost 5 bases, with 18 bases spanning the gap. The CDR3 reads CASSTTRGTRETQYF. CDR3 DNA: TGCGCCAGCAGCACTACCCGGGGGACGAGGGAGACCCAGTACTTC.

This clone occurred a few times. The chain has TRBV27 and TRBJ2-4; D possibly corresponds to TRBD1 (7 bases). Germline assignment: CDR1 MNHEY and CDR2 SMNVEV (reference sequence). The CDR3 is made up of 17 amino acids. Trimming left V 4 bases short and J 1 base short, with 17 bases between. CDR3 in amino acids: CASSSLQGRWAKNIQYF. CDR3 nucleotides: TGTGCCAGCAGTTCTCTACAGGGGAGGTGGGCCAAAAACATTCAGTACTTC.

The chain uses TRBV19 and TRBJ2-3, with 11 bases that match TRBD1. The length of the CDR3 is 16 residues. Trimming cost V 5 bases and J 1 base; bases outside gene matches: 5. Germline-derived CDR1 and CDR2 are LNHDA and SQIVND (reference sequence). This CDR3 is CASSPRTGGRTDTQYF. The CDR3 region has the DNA TGTGCCAGTAGTCCAAGGACAGGGGGCCGCACAGATACGCAGTATTTT.

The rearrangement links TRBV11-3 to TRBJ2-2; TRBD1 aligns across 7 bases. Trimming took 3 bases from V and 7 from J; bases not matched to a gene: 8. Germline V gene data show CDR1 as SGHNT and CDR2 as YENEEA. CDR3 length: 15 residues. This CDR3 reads CASSFAGGEVGELFF. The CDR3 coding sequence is TGTGCCAGCAGCTTCGCAGGGGGTGAGGTCGGGGAGCTGTTTTTT. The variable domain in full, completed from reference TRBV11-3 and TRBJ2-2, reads EAGVVQSPRYKIIEKKQPVAFWCNPISGHNTLYWYLQNLGQGPELLIRYENEEAVDDSQLPKDRFSAERLKGVDSTLKIQPAELGDSAVYLCASSFAGGEVGELFFGEGSRLTVL.

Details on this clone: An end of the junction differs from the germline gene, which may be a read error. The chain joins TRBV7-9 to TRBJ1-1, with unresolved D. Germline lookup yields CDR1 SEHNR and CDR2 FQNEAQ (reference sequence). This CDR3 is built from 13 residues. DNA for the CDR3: TGCGCCAGCAGCCAAGCTCTGGTCTCTGAAGCTTTCTTT. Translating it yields CASSQALVSEAFF.

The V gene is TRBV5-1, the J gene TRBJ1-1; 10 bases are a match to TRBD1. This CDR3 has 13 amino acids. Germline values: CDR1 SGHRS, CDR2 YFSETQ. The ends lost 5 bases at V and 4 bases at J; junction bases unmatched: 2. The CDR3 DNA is TGCGCCAGCAGGCGGACAGGGGGCACTGAAGCTTTCTTT. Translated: CASRRTGGTEAFF.

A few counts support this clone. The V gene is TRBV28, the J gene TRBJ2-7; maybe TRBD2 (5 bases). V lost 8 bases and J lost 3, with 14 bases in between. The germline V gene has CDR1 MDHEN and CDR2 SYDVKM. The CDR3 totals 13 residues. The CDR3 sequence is CASAGRTRYEQYF. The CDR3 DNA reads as TGTGCCAGCGCAGGACGGACTCGCTACGAGCAGTACTTC.

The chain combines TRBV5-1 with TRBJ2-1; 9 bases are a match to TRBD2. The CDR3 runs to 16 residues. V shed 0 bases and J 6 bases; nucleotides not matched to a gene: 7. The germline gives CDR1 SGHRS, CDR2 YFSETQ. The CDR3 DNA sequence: TGCGCCAGCAGCTTGGCCGGGGTAGCGGGGGCCAATGAGCAGTTCTTC. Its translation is CASSLAGVAGANEQFF.

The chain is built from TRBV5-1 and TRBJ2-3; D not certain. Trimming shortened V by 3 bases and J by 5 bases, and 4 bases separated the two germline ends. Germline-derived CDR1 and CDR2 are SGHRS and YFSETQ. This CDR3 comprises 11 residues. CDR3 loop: CASSSKDTQYF. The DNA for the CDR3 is TGCGCCAGCAGCTCAAAAGATACGCAGTATTTT.

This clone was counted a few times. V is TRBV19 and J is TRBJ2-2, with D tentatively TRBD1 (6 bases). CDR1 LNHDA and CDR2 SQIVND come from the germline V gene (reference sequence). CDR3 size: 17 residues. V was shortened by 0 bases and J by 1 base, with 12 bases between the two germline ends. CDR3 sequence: CASSIDFDRRNTGELFF. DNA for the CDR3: TGTGCCAGTAGTATAGATTTCGACAGGAGGAACACCGGGGAGCTGTTTTTT. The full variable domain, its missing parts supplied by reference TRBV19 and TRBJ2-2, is DGGITQSPKYLFRKEGQNVTLSCEQNLNHDAMYWYRQDPGQGLRLIYYSQIVNDFQKGDIAEGYSVSREKKESFPLTVTSAQKNPTAFYLCASSIDFDRRNTGELFFGEGSRLTVL.

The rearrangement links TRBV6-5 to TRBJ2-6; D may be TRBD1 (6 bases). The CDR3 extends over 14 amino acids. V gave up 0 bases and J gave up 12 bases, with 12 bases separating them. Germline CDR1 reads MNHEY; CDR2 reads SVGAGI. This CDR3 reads CASSYSRGRSVLTF. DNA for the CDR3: TGTGCCAGCAGTTACTCGAGGGGGAGAAGCGTCCTGACTTTC.

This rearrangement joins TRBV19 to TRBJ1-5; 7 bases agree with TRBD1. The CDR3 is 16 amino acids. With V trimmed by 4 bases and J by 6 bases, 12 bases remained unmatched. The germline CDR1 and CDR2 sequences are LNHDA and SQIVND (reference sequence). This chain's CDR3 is CASSKQGRWSVQPQHF. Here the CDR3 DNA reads TGTGCCAGTAGTAAACAGGGGAGATGGTCTGTTCAGCCCCAGCATTTT.

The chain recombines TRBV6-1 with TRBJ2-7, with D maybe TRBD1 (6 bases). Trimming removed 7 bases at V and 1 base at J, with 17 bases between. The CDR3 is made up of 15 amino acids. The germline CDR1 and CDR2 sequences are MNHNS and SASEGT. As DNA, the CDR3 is TGTGCCAGCACCCTAGGGGGTACAGGATCCTACGAGCAGTACTTC. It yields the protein CASTLGGTGSYEQYF.

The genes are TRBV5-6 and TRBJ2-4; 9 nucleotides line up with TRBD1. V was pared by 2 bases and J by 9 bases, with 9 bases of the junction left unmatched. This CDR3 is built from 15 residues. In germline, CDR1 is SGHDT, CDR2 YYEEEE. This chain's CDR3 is CASSFRTGVESIQYF. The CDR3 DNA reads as TGTGCCAGCAGCTTTCGGACAGGGGTTGAGAGCATTCAGTACTTC.

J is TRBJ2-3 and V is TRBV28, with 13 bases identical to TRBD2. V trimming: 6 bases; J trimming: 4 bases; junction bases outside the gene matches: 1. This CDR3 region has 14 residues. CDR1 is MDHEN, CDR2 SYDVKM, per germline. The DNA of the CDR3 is TGTGCCAGCAGGACTAGCGGGGGGTCAGATACGCAGTATTTT. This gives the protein CASRTSGGSDTQYF.

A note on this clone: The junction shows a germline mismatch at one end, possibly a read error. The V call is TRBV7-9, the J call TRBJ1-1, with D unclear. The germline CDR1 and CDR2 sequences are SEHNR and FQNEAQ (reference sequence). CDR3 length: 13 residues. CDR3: CSSSSGGSTEAFF. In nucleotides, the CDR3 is TGTTCCAGCAGCTCGGGTGGAAGCACTGAAGCTTTCTTT. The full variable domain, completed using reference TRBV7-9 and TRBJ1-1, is DTGVSQNPRHKITKRGQNVTFRCDPISEHNRLYWYRQTLGQGPEFLTYFQNEAQLEKSRLLSDRFSAERPKGSFSTLEIQRTEQGDSAMYLCSSSSGGSTEAFFGQGTRLTVV.

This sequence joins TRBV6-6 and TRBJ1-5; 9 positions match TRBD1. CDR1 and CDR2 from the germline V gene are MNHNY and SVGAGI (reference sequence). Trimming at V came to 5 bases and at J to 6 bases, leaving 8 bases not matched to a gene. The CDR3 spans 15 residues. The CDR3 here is CASSRALTGGQPQHF. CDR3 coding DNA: TGTGCCAGCAGTCGGGCCCTGACAGGGGGTCAGCCCCAGCATTTT.

CDR3 nucleotides: TGTGCCAGCAGTCTCAACCCGACTAGCGGGGGCACAGATACGCAGTATTTT. Residues: CASSLNPTSGGTDTQYF. The chain uses TRBV9 and TRBJ2-3; 11 positions agree with TRBD2. The germline V gene encodes CDR1 SGDLS and CDR2 YYNGEE. The CDR3 has 17 residues. After removal of 5 bases from V and 1 base from J, the junction contained 9 bases not matched to a gene.

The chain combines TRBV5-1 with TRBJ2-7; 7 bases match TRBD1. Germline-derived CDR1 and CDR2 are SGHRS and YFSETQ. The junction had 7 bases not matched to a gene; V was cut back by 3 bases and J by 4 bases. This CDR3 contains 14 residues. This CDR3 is CASSSSGTVYEQYF. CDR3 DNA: TGCGCCAGCAGCTCTTCCGGGACAGTATACGAGCAGTACTTC. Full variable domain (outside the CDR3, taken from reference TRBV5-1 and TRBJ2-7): KAGVTQTPRYLIKTRGQQVTLSCSPISGHRSVSWYQQTPGQGLQFLFEYFSETQRNKGNFPGRFSGRQFSNSRSEMNVSTLELGDSALYLCASSSSGTVYEQYFGPGTRLTVT.

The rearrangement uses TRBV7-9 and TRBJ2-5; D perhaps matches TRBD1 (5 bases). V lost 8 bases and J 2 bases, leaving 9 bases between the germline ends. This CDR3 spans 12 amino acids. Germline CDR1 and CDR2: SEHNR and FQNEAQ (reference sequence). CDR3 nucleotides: TGTGCCAGCGGCCGACAGCAAGAGACCCAGTACTTC. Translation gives CASGRQQETQYF.

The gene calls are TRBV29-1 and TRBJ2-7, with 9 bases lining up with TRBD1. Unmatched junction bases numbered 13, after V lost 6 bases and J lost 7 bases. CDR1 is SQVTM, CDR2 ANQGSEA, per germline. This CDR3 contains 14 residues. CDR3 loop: CSVDLDRGNGEQYF. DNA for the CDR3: TGCAGCGTCGACCTCGACAGGGGGAATGGAGAGCAGTACTTC.

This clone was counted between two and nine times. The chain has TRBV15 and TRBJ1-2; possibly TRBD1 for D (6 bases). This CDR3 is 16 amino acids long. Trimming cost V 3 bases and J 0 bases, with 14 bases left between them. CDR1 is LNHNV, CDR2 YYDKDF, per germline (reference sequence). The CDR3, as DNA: TGTGCCACCAGCAGGGGGGGGCGCGGGGCTAACTATGGCTACACCTTC. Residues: CATSRGGRGANYGYTF.

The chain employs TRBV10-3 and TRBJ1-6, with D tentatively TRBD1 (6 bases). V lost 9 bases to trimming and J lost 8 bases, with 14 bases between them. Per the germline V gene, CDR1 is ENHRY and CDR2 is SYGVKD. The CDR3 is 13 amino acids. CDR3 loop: CAITRDTDSPLHF. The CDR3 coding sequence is TGTGCCATAACCCGGGACACAGATTCACCCCTCCACTTT.

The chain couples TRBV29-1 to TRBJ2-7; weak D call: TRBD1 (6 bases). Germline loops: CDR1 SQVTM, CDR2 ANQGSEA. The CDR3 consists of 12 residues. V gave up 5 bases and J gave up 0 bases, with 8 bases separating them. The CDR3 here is CSVSDSSYEQYF. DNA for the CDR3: TGCAGCGTTTCGGACAGCTCCTACGAGCAGTACTTC.

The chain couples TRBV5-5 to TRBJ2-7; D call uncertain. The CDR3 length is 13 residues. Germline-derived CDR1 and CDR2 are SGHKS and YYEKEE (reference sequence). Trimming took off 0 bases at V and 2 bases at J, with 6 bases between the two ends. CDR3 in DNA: TGTGCCAGCAGCTTGGTTAGAACCTACGAGCAGTACTTC. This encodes CASSLVRTYEQYF.

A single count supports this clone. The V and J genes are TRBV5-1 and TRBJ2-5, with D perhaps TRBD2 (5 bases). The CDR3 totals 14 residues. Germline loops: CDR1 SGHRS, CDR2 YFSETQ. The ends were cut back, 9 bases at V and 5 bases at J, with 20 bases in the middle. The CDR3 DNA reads TGCGCCACCGAACGATCTAGCTCTTTGGAGACCCAGTACTTC. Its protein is CATERSSSLETQYF.

Here the CDR3 DNA reads TGCGCCAGCAGACCCGGGACAGGGATTCAAGAGACCCAGTACTTC. Residues: CASRPGTGIQETQYF. The genes are TRBV5-1 and TRBJ2-5, with TRBD1 matching over 9 bases. After removal of 5 bases from V and 2 bases from J, the junction contained 7 bases not matched to a gene. Germline CDR1 reads SGHRS; CDR2 reads YFSETQ. The CDR3 consists of 15 residues.

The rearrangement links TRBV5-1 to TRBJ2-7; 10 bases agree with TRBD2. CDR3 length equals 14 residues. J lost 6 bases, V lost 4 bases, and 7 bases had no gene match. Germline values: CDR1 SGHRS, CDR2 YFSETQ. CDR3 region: CASSETGLAREQYF. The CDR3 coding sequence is TGCGCCAGCAGCGAAACGGGACTAGCGCGCGAGCAGTACTTC.

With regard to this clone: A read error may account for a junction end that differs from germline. As DNA, the CDR3 is TGTTCCAGCAGCTCAAAAGGGGGAGAGCAGTACTTC. This translates into CSSSSKGGEQYF. V gene TRBV7-9 combines with J gene TRBJ2-7; D perhaps matches TRBD1 (6 bases). Germline V gene data show CDR1 as SEHNR and CDR2 as FQNEAQ (reference sequence). This CDR3 has 12 amino acids.